One and the same sample provided the 24 T cell receptor beta chains below, sequenced in a study of cytomegalovirus exposure and HLA in healthy donors. The PCR made use of 60 Vbeta and 13 Jbeta primers. Sequenced by immunoSEQ multiplex PCR; TCRdb stores in-frame clones only, minus some. Of about 170,000 clones listed, 82% are singletons. Sequencing used PBMCs. Every receptor here comes from a girl aged 2-9 years in good health and CMV-seropositive.

J is TRBJ1-2 and V is TRBV7-8; 8 nucleotides line up with TRBD1. This CDR3 spans 16 amino acids. Germline V gene data show CDR1 as SGHVS and CDR2 as FQNEAQ. V was pared by 5 bases and J by 2 bases, with 10 bases of the junction left unmatched. DNA for the CDR3: TGTGCCAGCAGCCTATGGACAGGGCGAAAGAACTATGGCTACACCTTC. Its protein is CASSLWTGRKNYGYTF.

The chain recombines TRBV5-1 with TRBJ2-5; D is possibly TRBD2 (5 bases). Germline-derived CDR1 and CDR2 are SGHRS and YFSETQ. Trimming pared 0 bases from V and 4 bases from J, leaving 13 bases between. CDR3 length equals 15 residues. The CDR3 DNA reads as TGCGCCAGCAGCTTGGGAAGACTTCGGGGAGAGACCCAGTACTTC. This encodes CASSLGRLRGETQYF.

Turning to this clone: The identical CDR3 is also encoded by other nucleotide sequences in the sample. The chain couples TRBV20-1 to TRBJ2-7; TRBD2 is a possible D gene (6 bases). The germline CDR1 and CDR2 sequences are DFQATT and SNEGSKA (reference sequence). This CDR3 has 11 amino acids. Deletions cut 5 bases from V and 4 bases from J, with 9 bases between. The CDR3 spells CSAPRDYEQYF. The CDR3, as DNA: TGCAGTGCTCCGCGGGATTACGAGCAGTACTTC.

This rearrangement joins TRBV18 to TRBJ2-5, with D possibly matching TRBD2 (6 bases). V was cut by 2 bases and J by 4 bases, with 32 bases left in between. Germline assignment: CDR1 KGHSH and CDR2 LQKENI. The CDR3 contains 21 residues. The DNA for the CDR3 is TGTGCCAGCTCACCAAAGCGAGCCGCCTACGGGGCCCGGGTCGGGGGAGAGACCCAGTACTTC. Translated: CASSPKRAAYGARVGGETQYF.

The chain joins TRBV6-5 to TRBJ2-7; no firm D call. Germline V lookup: CDR1 MNHEY, CDR2 SVGAGI. With 1 base removed from V and 3 bases from J, the gap between germline ends came to 7 bases. This CDR3 is built from 13 residues. The CDR3 DNA is TGTGCCAGCAGTTACTTACCTAACTACGAGCAGTACTTC. Translation: CASSYLPNYEQYF.

The chain couples TRBV30 to TRBJ2-3; 9 bases align to TRBD2. V was pared by 1 base and J by 3 bases, with 5 bases of the junction left unmatched. The V gene's germline CDR1 is GTSNPN and CDR2 SVGIG (reference sequence). This CDR3 has 15 amino acids. In nucleotides, the CDR3 is TGTGCCTGGAGTGGACTGAGCGGGAGGACAGATACGCAGTATTTT. It codes for CAWSGLSGRTDTQYF.

The gene calls are TRBV4-2 and TRBJ1-5, with no clear D. The ends were cut back, 0 bases at V and 9 bases at J, with 15 bases in the middle. Germline-derived CDR1 and CDR2 are LGHNA and YNFKEQ. The CDR3 is 15 residues long. CDR3 bases: TGTGCCAGCAGCCAAGATCGGGGTCGGGTTCGGCCCCAGCATTTT. Amino acid sequence: CASSQDRGRVRPQHF.

The V gene is TRBV27, the J gene TRBJ1-2, with D possibly matching TRBD1 (6 bases). This CDR3 region has 14 residues. Per germline, CDR1 MNHEY and CDR2 SMNVEV (reference sequence). Trimming left V 8 bases short and J 3 bases short, with 16 bases between. DNA for the CDR3: TGTGCCAGCTCAGCGGGACATTGGGACTATGGCTACACCTTC. Encoded protein: CASSAGHWDYGYTF.

The rearrangement links TRBV28 to TRBJ1-5; 7 positions match TRBD1. Unmatched junction bases numbered 11, after V lost 5 bases and J lost 7 bases. This CDR3 is built from 15 residues. The V gene's germline CDR1 is MDHEN and CDR2 SYDVKM. In nucleotides, the CDR3 is TGTGCCAGCAGTACCCTGACAGGGCCGGAGCAGCCCCAGCATTTT. It translates to CASSTLTGPEQPQHF.

The chain links TRBV28 to TRBJ1-2; D call uncertain. The V end was cut by 6 bases, the J end by 8 bases, with 37 bases between. The CDR3 sequence is 20 residues long. CDR1 and CDR2 (germline): MDHEN, SYDVKM. The CDR3: CASSSHWDFGTEGRMGGYTF. The DNA of the CDR3 is TGTGCCAGCAGCTCACATTGGGATTTCGGAACAGAAGGGAGAATGGGCGGCTACACCTTC.

The gene calls are TRBV5-4 and TRBJ2-5; the D gene is possibly TRBD2 (6 bases). The CDR3 spans 13 residues. V was clipped by 5 bases and J by 3 bases, with 11 bases between them. Germline values: CDR1 SGHNT, CDR2 YYREEE (reference sequence). The CDR3 region is CASSWDWEETQYF. CDR3 nucleotide sequence: TGTGCCAGCAGTTGGGACTGGGAAGAGACCCAGTACTTC.

For the CDR3, the DNA is TGCAGCGTGAGGACTAGCGGAGAGGAGACCCAGTACTTC. This encodes CSVRTSGEETQYF. The chain recombines TRBV29-1 with TRBJ2-5; 10 nucleotides align to TRBD2. The CDR3 is 13 residues long. The J segment lost 5 bases and the V segment lost 6 bases, leaving 6 bases of the junction unmatched. The germline V gene has CDR1 SQVTM and CDR2 ANQGSEA.

The rearrangement joins TRBV5-1 to TRBJ2-1; no reliable D call. The ends were cut back, 0 bases at V and 7 bases at J, with 5 bases in the middle. The CDR3 runs to 12 residues. Germline values: CDR1 SGHRS, CDR2 YFSETQ. Here the CDR3 DNA reads TGCGCCAGCAGCTTGGTAATGAATGAGCAGTTCTTC. Its translation: CASSLVMNEQFF.

The chain is built from TRBV19 and TRBJ1-5; a weak D match, TRBD1 (6 bases). With 4 bases removed from V and 4 bases from J, the gap between germline ends came to 17 bases. Germline CDR1 reads LNHDA; CDR2 reads SQIVND (reference sequence). There are 16 residues in the CDR3. For the CDR3, the DNA is TGTGCCAGTAGTACCCCGGGGGGGCTGAGGAATCAGCCCCAGCATTTT. It translates to CASSTPGGLRNQPQHF.

The chain combines TRBV6-5 with TRBJ1-1; TRBD1 aligns across 7 bases. This CDR3 has 11 residues. In germline, CDR1 is MNHEY, CDR2 SVGAGI. V dropped 5 bases and J dropped 11; count of bases not matched to a gene: 5. CDR3 DNA: TGTGCCAGCAGTGGGAGCAGGGGGGCTTTCTTT. It yields the protein CASSGSRGAFF.

This sequence joins TRBV10-1 and TRBJ1-2; possibly TRBD1 for D (6 bases). The CDR3 extends over 10 amino acids. Germline V gene lookup returns CDR1 WNHNN and CDR2 SYGVQD (reference sequence). V was shortened by 6 bases and J by 7 bases, with 6 bases between the two germline ends. The CDR3 loop is CASRQGGYTF. The CDR3 DNA reads TGCGCCAGCAGACAGGGTGGCTACACCTTC.

This clone appeared a few times. J is TRBJ2-7 and V is TRBV21-1; the DNA was not used to check the table's D call, TRBD1. TRBV21-1 is labeled a pseudogene. This CDR3 has 15 amino acids. In DNA form, the CDR3 reads TGTGCCAGCAGCAAAAGCTGGGACAGGGTCTACGAGCAGTACTTC. Protein product: CASSKSWDRVYEQYF.

J is TRBJ2-3 and V is TRBV4-2; weak D call: TRBD2 (6 bases). Per the germline V gene, CDR1 is LGHNA and CDR2 is YNFKEQ. V was shortened by 3 bases and J by 0 bases, with 10 bases between the two germline ends. The CDR3 consists of 15 residues. CDR3: CASSQEGGSTDTQYF. CDR3 nucleotides: TGTGCCAGCAGCCAGGAGGGCGGGAGCACAGATACGCAGTATTTT.

The J gene is TRBJ2-1, the V gene TRBV11-2; 11 nucleotides agree with TRBD2. This CDR3 has 17 amino acids. CDR1 is SGHAT, CDR2 FQNNGV, per germline. Trimming removed 5 bases from V and 0 bases from J; junction bases left unmatched: 6. The CDR3 loop is CASSPPGLADSYNEQFF. The CDR3 DNA is TGTGCCAGCAGCCCACCGGGACTAGCGGACTCCTACAATGAGCAGTTCTTC.

This clone was observed a single time. The chain employs TRBV27 and TRBJ2-1; tentative D call: TRBD1 (6 bases). Deletions cut 2 bases from V and 8 bases from J, with 19 bases between. Germline V gene lookup returns CDR1 MNHEY and CDR2 SMNVEV (reference sequence). This CDR3 region has 16 residues. The CDR3 loop reads CASSLLGPGGSDEQFF. In DNA, the CDR3 is TGTGCCAGCAGTTTACTTGGACCTGGGGGCTCCGATGAGCAGTTCTTC.

The chain has TRBV6-1 and TRBJ2-3; 12 bases line up with TRBD1. Germline V lookup: CDR1 MNHNS, CDR2 SASEGT. V gave up 4 bases and J gave up 4 bases; unmatched junction bases: 3. The CDR3 runs 15 residues. CDR3 nucleotides: TGTGCCAGCAGTGGAGGGACAGGGGGCGCAGATACGCAGTATTTT. Amino acid sequence: CASSGGTGGADTQYF.

This clone was detected only once. The chain carries TRBV14 and TRBJ2-7; 8 positions match TRBD1. J lost 3 bases, V lost 5 bases, and 6 bases had no gene match. CDR3 length equals 14 residues. Germline V gene sequence: CDR1 SGHDN, CDR2 FVKESK. CDR3 residues: CASSFQGAGYEQYF. For the CDR3, the DNA is TGTGCCAGCAGCTTTCAGGGGGCCGGCTACGAGCAGTACTTC.

This clone has a single count. This chain joins TRBV25-1 and TRBJ1-1; possible D gene TRBD1, 6 bases. The CDR3 has 15 amino acids. Looked up from germline, CDR1 is MGHDK and CDR2 is SYGVNS. V was pared by 5 bases and J by 1 base, with 14 bases between. The CDR3 DNA follows: TGTGCCAGCAGTCCATTAGGACAGCCGAACACTGAAGCTTTCTTT. Its translation: CASSPLGQPNTEAFF.

The rearrangement joins TRBV28 to TRBJ1-1; D possibly corresponds to TRBD1 (6 bases). Germline V lookup: CDR1 MDHEN, CDR2 SYDVKM. V lost 3 bases, J lost 7 bases, and 9 bases lay in between. The CDR3 is 12 residues long. CDR3 nucleotide sequence: TGTGCCAGCAGTTTGCCAGGGGATGAAGCTTTCTTT. Amino acids: CASSLPGDEAFF.